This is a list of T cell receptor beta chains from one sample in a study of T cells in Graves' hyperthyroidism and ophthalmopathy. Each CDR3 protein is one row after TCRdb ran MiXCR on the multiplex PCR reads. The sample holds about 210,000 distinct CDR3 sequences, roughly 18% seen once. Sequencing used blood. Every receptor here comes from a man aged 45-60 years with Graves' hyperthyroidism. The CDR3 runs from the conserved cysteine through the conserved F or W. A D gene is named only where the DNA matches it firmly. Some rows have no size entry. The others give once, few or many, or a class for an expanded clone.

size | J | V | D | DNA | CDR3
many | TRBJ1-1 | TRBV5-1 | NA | TGCGCCAGCACCCGGGACGGCGCAGTAGCTTTCTTT | CASTRDGAVAFF
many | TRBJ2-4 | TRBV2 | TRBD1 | TGTGCCAGCAGTGAGGACAGGGATGCCAAAAACATTCAGTACTTC | CASSEDRDAKNIQYF
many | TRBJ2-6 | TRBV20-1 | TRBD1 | TGCAGTGGTTGGGGACAGGGTGTCCCTGGGGCCAACGTCCTGACTTTC | CSGWGQGVPGANVLTF
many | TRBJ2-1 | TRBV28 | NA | TGTGCCAGCAGCTTAAGCCTAGCGAGCTCCTACAATGAGCAGTTCTTC | CASSLSLASSYNEQFF
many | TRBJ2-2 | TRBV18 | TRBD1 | TGTGCCAGCTCGGATGGGACAGTCAAACAGACCGGGGAGCTGTTTTTT | CASSDGTVKQTGELFF
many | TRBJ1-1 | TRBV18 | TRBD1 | TGTGCCAGCTCACCACCCGGACAGGGGAGGGAGGCTTTCTTT | CASSPPGQGREAFF
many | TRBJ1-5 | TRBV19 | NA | TGTGCCAGTAGTAATCTTTATATTACGGATTATAGCAATCAGCCCCAGCATTTT | CASSNLYITDYSNQPQHF
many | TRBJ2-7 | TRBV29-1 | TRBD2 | TGCAGCGTTGCGATACTAGCGGGAGACCACGAGCAGTACTTC | CSVAILAGDHEQYF
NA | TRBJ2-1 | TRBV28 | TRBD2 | TGTGCCAGCAGCTTCCAATTGACTAGCGGGAGTGGCAATGAGCAGTTCTTC | CASSFQLTSGSGNEQFF
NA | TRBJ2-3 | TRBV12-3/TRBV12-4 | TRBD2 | TGTGCCAGCAGTTCAGGACTAGAGTTTGAGTATTTT | CASSSGLEFEYF
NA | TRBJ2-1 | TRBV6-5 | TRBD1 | TGTGCCAGCAGTTACGAGGGGGCCGGCTACAATGAGCAGTTCTTC | CASSYEGAGYNEQFF
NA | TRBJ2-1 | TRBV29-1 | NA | TGCAGCTCAACCCGACAGGTAAATGAGCAGTTCTTC | CSSTRQVNEQFF
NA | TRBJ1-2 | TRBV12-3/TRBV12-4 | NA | TGTGCCAGCAGCAGGGGAGAAAACTATGGCTACACCTTC | CASSRGENYGYTF
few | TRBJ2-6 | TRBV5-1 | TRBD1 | TGCGCCAGCAGCGTGACAGGGGGTCTTGGGGCCAACGTCCTGACTTTC | CASSVTGGLGANVLTF
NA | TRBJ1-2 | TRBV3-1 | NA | TGTGCCAGCAGCCAAGATAGTAACCCACTAGGGGAGGGAGACTATGGCTACACCTTC | CASSQDSNPLGEGDYGYTF
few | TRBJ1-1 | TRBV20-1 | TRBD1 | TGCAGTGCGCCGACAGGGCGGGACACTGAAGCTTTCTTT | CSAPTGRDTEAFF
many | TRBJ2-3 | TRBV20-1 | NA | TGCAGTGCATCAGAGTTTGGCAGGGGGGGGACAGATACGCAGTATTTT | CSASEFGRGGTDTQYF
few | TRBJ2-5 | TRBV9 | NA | TGTGCCAGCAGCGTTGGCAGACACTCGATTCAAGAGACCCAGTACTTC | CASSVGRHSIQETQYF
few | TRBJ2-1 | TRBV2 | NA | TGTGCCAGCAATGTAAGGGATCAGCAGTTCTTC | CASNVRDQQFF
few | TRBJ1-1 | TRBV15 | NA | TGTGCCACCAGCAGTATAAAGAACACTGAAGCTTTCTTT | CATSSIKNTEAFF
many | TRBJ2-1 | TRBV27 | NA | TGTGCCAGCAGTCACACCCCGGGAGAACTTTACAATGAGCAGTTCTTC | CASSHTPGELYNEQFF
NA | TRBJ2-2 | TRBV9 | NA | TGTGCCAGCAGCGTAGTAATGGACACCGGGGAGCTGTTTTTT | CASSVVMDTGELFF
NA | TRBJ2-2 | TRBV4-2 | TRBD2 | TGTGCCAGCAGCCAAGTAGCGGGAGACACCGGGGAGCTGTTTTTT | CASSQVAGDTGELFF
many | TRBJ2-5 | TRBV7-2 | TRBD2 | TGTGCCAGCAGCTTAAACGGGAGGGAAGAGACCCAGTACTTC | CASSLNGREETQYF
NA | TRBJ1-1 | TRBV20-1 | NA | TGCAGTGCTCCGCTGTCCCGGGGGGCTTCCTTT | CSAPLSRGASF
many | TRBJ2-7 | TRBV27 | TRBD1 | TGTGCCAGCAGTAGTGGGACAGGGGGCGTCGAGCAGTACTTC | CASSSGTGGVEQYF
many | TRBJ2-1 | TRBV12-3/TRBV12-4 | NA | TGTGCCAGCAGCCTGGGGGTTTCCCTATACTACAATGAGCAGTTCTTC | CASSLGVSLYYNEQFF
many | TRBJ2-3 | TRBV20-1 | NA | TGCAGTGCTAGAGGGGAGCAGCCCGGGAGCACAGATACGCAGTATTTT | CSARGEQPGSTDTQYF
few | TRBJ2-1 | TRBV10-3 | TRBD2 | TGTGCCATCAGTGAACGGGCGGGAGGAGAGCCCTACAATGAGCAGTTCTTC | CAISERAGGEPYNEQFF
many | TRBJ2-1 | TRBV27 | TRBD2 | TGTGCCAGCAGTTTTAGCGGGAGGGTCTTTTACAATGAGCAGTTCTTC | CASSFSGRVFYNEQFF
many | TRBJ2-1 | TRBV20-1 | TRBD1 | TGCAGTGCTAGAATACAGGGGGCGAACAATGAGCAGTTCTTC | CSARIQGANNEQFF
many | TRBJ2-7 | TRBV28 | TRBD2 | TGTGCCAGCAGTTTGAGGCGGGAGAGCGCCGAGCAGTACTTC | CASSLRRESAEQYF
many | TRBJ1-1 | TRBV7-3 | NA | TGTGCCAGCAGCTTATATATGGGCACTGAAGCTTTCTTT | CASSLYMGTEAFF
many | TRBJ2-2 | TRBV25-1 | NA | TGTGCCAGCAGTGCTCCAGGGGAGACCGGGGAGCTGTTTTTT | CASSAPGETGELFF
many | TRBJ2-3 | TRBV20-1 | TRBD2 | TGCAGTGCTAGCCCAATCAGCGGGGTCACAGATACGCAGTATTTT | CSASPISGVTDTQYF
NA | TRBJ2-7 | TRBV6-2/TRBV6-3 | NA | TGTGCCAGCAGTTACCGTCTAGCTGAGACCTACGAGCAGTACTTC | CASSYRLAETYEQYF
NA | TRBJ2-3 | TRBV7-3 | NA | TGTGCCAGCAGCTTTACTCCTAGCGCGGAGACAGATACGCAGTATTTT | CASSFTPSAETDTQYF
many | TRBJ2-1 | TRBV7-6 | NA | TGTGCCAGCGGACCAGAGAGCTCCTACAATGAGCAGTTCTTC | CASGPESSYNEQFF
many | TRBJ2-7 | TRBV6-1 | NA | TGTGCCAGCAGAAGACAGCCGACCTACGAGCAGTACTTC | CASRRQPTYEQYF
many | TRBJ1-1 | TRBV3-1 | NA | TGTGCCAGCAAGGGTTACACTGAAGCTTTCTTT | CASKGYTEAFF
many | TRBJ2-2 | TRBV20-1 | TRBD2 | TGCAGTGCTAGACTAGCGGGGAGGACCGGGGAGCTGTTTTTT | CSARLAGRTGELFF
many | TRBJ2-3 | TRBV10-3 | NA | TGTGCCATCAGTGAGTCGGACGAAGATACGCAGTATTTT | CAISESDEDTQYF
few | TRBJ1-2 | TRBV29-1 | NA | TGCAGCGTTCTACCATATCCCGACAGGTTCAACTATGGCTACACCTTC | CSVLPYPDRFNYGYTF
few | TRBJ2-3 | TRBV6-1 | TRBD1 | TGTGCCAGCAGTGAAGTGCTCAGGGGGAACACAGATACGCAGTATTTT | CASSEVLRGNTDTQYF
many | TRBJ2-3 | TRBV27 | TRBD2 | TGTGCCAGCAGTTCGGGGGGGAGTTATACGCAGTATTTT | CASSSGGSYTQYF
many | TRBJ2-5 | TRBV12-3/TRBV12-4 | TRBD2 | TGTGCCAGCAGTTTTGGAGCGGGAGCCTGGCAAGAGACCCAGTACTTC | CASSFGAGAWQETQYF
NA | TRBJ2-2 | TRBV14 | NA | TGTGCCAGCAGCCCAACTAGGGCCGGGGAGCTGTTTTTT | CASSPTRAGELFF
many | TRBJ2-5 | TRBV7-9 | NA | TGTGCCAGCAGGCGGGACCAAGAGACCCAGTACTTC | CASRRDQETQYF
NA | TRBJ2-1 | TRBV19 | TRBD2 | TGTGCCAGTAGTATACTAGGGACTAGCGACAATGAGCAGTTCTTC | CASSILGTSDNEQFF
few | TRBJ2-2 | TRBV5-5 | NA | TGTGCCAGCAGCCCTGGGCCGCACACCGGGGAGCTGTTTTTT | CASSPGPHTGELFF
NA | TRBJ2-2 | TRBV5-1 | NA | TGCGCCAGCAGCTTGAATGCCTTGGGAACCGGGGAGCTGTTTTTT | CASSLNALGTGELFF
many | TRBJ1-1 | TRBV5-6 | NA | TGTGCCAGCAGCTTACAGGAATGGAACACTGAAGCTTTCTTT | CASSLQEWNTEAFF
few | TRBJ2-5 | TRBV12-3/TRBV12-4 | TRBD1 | TGTGCCAGCAGACCTGGGGGACAGCTAGAAGAGACCCAGTACTTC | CASRPGGQLEETQYF
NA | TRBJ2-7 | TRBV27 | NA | TGTGCCAGCAGCCCCGAACTAGAGTTCGAGCAGTACTTC | CASSPELEFEQYF